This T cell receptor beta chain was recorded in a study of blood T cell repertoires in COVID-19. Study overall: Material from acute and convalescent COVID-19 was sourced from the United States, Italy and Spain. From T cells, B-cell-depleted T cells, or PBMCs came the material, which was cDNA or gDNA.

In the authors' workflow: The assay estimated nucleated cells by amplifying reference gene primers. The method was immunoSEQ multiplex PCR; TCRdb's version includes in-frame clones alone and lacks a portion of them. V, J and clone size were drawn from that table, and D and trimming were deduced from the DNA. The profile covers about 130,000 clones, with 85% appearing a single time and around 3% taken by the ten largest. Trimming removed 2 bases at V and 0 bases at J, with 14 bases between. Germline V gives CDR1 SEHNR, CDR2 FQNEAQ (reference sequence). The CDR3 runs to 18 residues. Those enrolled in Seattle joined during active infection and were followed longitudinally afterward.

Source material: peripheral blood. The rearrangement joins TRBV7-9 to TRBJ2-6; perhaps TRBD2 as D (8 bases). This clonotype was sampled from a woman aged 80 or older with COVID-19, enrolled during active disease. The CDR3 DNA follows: TGTGCCAGCAGCTTACTTCGGGAGGGGGCCTCTGGGGCCAACGTCCTGACTTTC. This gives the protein CASSLLREGASGANVLTF.